This T cell receptor (beta chain) was obtained from a study of T-cell reconstitution after alpha-beta-depleted transplantation in children. Whole-study results and caveats: When one year had passed after transplant, most T-cell counts and diversity came from newly produced T cells. The study traced high day-60 TCRbeta diversity in some patients to surviving recipient T cells and thymic progenitors.

A remark on this clonotype: No antigen is known for it.

The TCRbeta library incorporated unique molecular identifiers. Via MiXCR, TCRdb re-called the PCR reads, giving one row per CDR3 protein. The repertoire holds about 500,000 distinct CDR3 sequences, with about 10% as singletons. The material sequenced was PBMCs, mostly from graft donor cells, taken 180 days after TCRalphabeta/CD19-depleted stem cell transplant. The source of this sequence is a female patient aged 2-9 years who had a stem cell transplant for aplastic anemia, so the T cells may come from the graft donor.

Written as DNA, the CDR3 is TGTGCCAGCAGTTTAATTGGGGCGGAGACCCAGTACTTC. It encodes CASSLIGAETQYF. J is TRBJ2-5 and V is TRBV28, with D tentatively TRBD1 (5 bases). The ends were cut back, 2 bases at V and 5 bases at J, with 9 bases in the middle. This CDR3 region has 13 residues. From germline, CDR1 is MDHEN and CDR2 SYDVKM. Filled out from reference TRBV28 and TRBJ2-5, the complete variable domain reads DVKVTQSSRYLVKRTGEKVFLECVQDMDHENMFWYRQDPGLGLRLIYFSYDVKMKEKGDIPEGYSVSREKKERFSLILESASTNQTSMYLCASSLIGAETQYFGPGTRLLVL.